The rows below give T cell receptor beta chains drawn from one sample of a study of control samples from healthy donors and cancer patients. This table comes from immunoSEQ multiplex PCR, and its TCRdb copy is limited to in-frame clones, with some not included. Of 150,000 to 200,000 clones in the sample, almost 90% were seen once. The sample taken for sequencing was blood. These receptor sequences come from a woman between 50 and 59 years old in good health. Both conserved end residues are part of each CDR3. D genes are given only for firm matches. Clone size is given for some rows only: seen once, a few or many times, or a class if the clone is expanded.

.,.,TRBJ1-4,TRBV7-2,CASSLIWEGDEKLFF,TGTGCCAGCAGCTTAATCTGGGAGGGCGATGAAAAACTGTTTTTT
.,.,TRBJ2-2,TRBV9,CASSGPRVGPNTGELFF,TGTGCCAGCAGCGGTCCGCGGGTGGGCCCGAACACCGGGGAGCTGTTTTTT
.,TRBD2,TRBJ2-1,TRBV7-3,CASSYRGVAGGNEQFF,TGTGCCAGCAGCTACCGAGGGGTAGCGGGAGGCAATGAGCAGTTCTTC
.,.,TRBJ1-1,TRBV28,CASSLGMTVNTEAFF,TGTGCCAGCAGTTTGGGGATGACAGTGAACACTGAAGCTTTCTTT
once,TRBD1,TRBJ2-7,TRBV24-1,CATSDSTGTDSYEQYF,TGTGCCACCAGTGATTCGACCGGGACAGACTCCTACGAGCAGTACTTC
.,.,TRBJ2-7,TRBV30,CAWTPHRNEQYF,TGTGCCTGGACCCCCCACAGGAACGAGCAGTACTTC
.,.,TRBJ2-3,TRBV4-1,CASSQRQRLAASTDTQYF,TGCGCCAGCAGCCAACGACAGAGATTAGCAGCAAGCACAGATACGCAGTATTTT
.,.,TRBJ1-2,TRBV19,CASSIRGSYGYTF,TGTGCCAGTAGTATAAGGGGGTCGTATGGCTACACCTTC
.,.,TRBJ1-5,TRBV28,CASSLVRGSNQPQHF,TGTGCCAGCAGTTTAGTGAGGGGCAGCAATCAGCCCCAGCATTTT
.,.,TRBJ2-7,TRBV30,CAWVGVGGLEQYF,TGTGCCTGGGTCGGGGTGGGAGGCCTCGAGCAGTACTTC